This T cell receptor beta chain was documented in a study of T cell repertoires in cytomegalovirus infection. Study as a whole: Shared public TCR beta signatures pointed to both CMV infection and a matching HLA type.

Study-wide findings and caveats: Ex vivo responses were dominated by HLA-C-restricted CMV-specific TCR beta clonotypes. CMV carriers with the relevant HLA were identified by cumulative public TCR beta family frequency.

The CDR3 has 14 amino acids. Germline CDR1 and CDR2: MDHEN and SYDVKM. The junction had 7 bases not matched to a gene; V was cut back by 6 bases and J by 5 bases. One entry per CDR3 protein, called by TCRdb with MiXCR from the reads. The data show about 450,000 distinct CDR3 sequences, under 40% seen once. This clonotype was seen a handful of times. Its cognate antigen is unknown. The receptor was isolated from a human donor in good health (CMV status not recorded). Some clones in this sample may be carry-over from other donors' samples. The chain has TRBV28 and TRBJ1-1; 9 bases align to TRBD1. The material sequenced was PBMCs. CDR3 sequence (DNA): TGTGCCAGCAGCTTACAGGGGGCATGGACTGAAGCTTTCTTT. Residues: CASSLQGAWTEAFF.